The 25 T cell receptor beta chains listed next were all sequenced from one sample in a study of control samples from healthy donors and cancer patients. The method was immunoSEQ multiplex PCR; TCRdb's version includes in-frame clones alone and lacks a portion of them. The table lists 110,000 to 150,000 clones, around 94% of them singletons. The sequencing sample was made of PBMCs. These receptors were obtained from a man in his sixties with colorectal cancer.

Only one count was recorded for this clone. J is TRBJ2-1 and V is TRBV2; 15 bases align to TRBD2. The CDR3 extends over 15 amino acids. Trimming removed 6 bases from V and 7 bases from J; junction bases left unmatched: 4. The V gene's germline CDR1 is SNHLY and CDR2 FYNNEI. This CDR3 is CASRPGLAGGNEQFF. CDR3 in DNA: TGTGCCAGCAGACCTGGACTAGCGGGGGGGAATGAGCAGTTCTTC.

V usage is TRBV27 and J usage is TRBJ1-3, with 7 bases that match TRBD1. The CDR3 contains 15 residues. J was trimmed by 3 bases and V by 5 bases; bases with no gene match: 7. Germline V gives CDR1 MNHEY, CDR2 SMNVEV (reference sequence). The CDR3 sequence: CASSKRQGFGNTIYF. The CDR3 DNA sequence: TGTGCCAGCAGTAAAAGACAGGGTTTTGGAAACACCATATATTTT.

The V gene is TRBV7-9, the J gene TRBJ2-4, with a weak D call TRBD2 (6 bases). Germline V gene data show CDR1 as SEHNR and CDR2 as FQNEAQ (reference sequence). The CDR3 has 17 residues. Trimming took off 5 bases at V and 0 bases at J, with 17 bases between the two ends. Written as DNA, the CDR3 is TGTGCCAGCAGCCCCCAAGGTTGGGACTTAGCCAAAAACATTCAGTACTTC. Translated, it gives CASSPQGWDLAKNIQYF.

The gene calls are TRBV3-1 (or the pseudogene TRBV3-2) and TRBJ2-3, with D uncertain. V was trimmed by 3 bases and J by 7 bases, leaving 8 bases between them. CDR1 and CDR2 (germline): LGHDT, YNNKEL (reference sequence). This CDR3 spans 12 amino acids. The CDR3 nucleotides are TGTGCCAGCAGCCAGGTGGACCATACGCAGTATTTT. Translated: CASSQVDHTQYF.

The chain couples TRBV5-1 to TRBJ2-1; TRBD2 matches at 7 bases. Per the germline V gene, CDR1 is SGHRS and CDR2 is YFSETQ. V was clipped by 4 bases and J by 0 bases; unmatched bases: 4. This CDR3 contains 15 residues. The CDR3: CASSPGLLSYNEQFF. CDR3 DNA sequence: TGCGCCAGCAGCCCGGGACTACTCTCCTACAATGAGCAGTTCTTC.

The rearrangement joins TRBV4-1 to TRBJ2-2; D may match TRBD1 or TRBD2 (7 bases each). Germline lookup yields CDR1 MGHRA and CDR2 YSYEKL. The CDR3 loop spans 15 amino acids. V lost 4 bases to trimming and J lost 7 bases, with 16 bases between them. The CDR3 DNA sequence: TGCGCCAGCAGCCCGAGGGCAGGGGGGGTCGGGGAGCTGTTTTTT. It encodes CASSPRAGGVGELFF.

This chain joins TRBV11-2 and TRBJ1-1; D is unresolved. Per the germline V gene, CDR1 is SGHAT and CDR2 is FQNNGV. There are 14 residues in the CDR3. Trimming pared 0 bases from V and 1 base from J, leaving 6 bases between. CDR3 DNA sequence: TGTGCCAGCAGCTTAGAAGGTCGGAACACTGAAGCTTTCTTT. This translates into CASSLEGRNTEAFF.

The J gene is TRBJ2-7, the V gene TRBV5-6; a weak D match, TRBD1 (6 bases). There are 13 residues in the CDR3. Germline CDR1 is SGHDT and CDR2 is YYEEEE. Trimming took 4 bases from V and 7 from J, leaving 15 bases between them. CDR3 region: CASSPPADREQYF. CDR3 bases: TGTGCCAGCAGCCCTCCCGCTGACAGGGAGCAGTACTTC.

This chain joins TRBV18 and TRBJ2-7; D is perhaps TRBD1 or TRBD2 (5 bases each). The CDR3 is 14 residues long. Germline V gene data show CDR1 as KGHSH and CDR2 as LQKENI. V lost 0 bases and J lost 7, with 13 bases in between. CDR3 DNA: TGTGCCAGCTCACCACCGGGACCTTCTAAAGAGCAGTACTTC. Translating it yields CASSPPGPSKEQYF.

The rearrangement uses TRBV7-9 and TRBJ2-2; 7 bases are shared with TRBD1. CDR3 length equals 15 residues. Unmatched junction bases numbered 4, after V lost 2 bases and J lost 4 bases. From germline, CDR1 is SEHNR and CDR2 FQNEAQ (reference sequence). The chain's CDR3 is CASSLTRDSTGELFF. DNA for the CDR3: TGTGCCAGCAGCTTAACCCGGGACAGCACCGGGGAGCTGTTTTTT.

A remark on this clone: The sample holds other DNA sequences that translate to the same CDR3. The J gene is TRBJ2-5, the V gene TRBV3-1 (or the pseudogene TRBV3-2); D remains ambiguous. Germline CDR1 and CDR2: LGHDT and YNNKEL (reference sequence). Between the trimmed V and J ends, which lost 0 bases and 4 bases, there was a span of 9 bases. The CDR3 consists of 14 residues. Here the CDR3 DNA reads TGTGCCAGCAGCCAAGATATAGGTCGAGAGACCCAGTACTTC. It yields the protein CASSQDIGRETQYF.

This rearrangement joins TRBV11-2 to TRBJ2-7, with D perhaps matching TRBD1 (6 bases). The V gene's germline CDR1 is SGHAT and CDR2 FQNNGV. The V end was cut by 1 base, the J end by 0 bases, with 10 bases between. CDR3 size: 15 residues. CDR3 residues: CASSLGQANSYEQYF. As DNA, the CDR3 is TGTGCCAGCAGCTTAGGACAGGCGAACTCCTACGAGCAGTACTTC.

The chain couples TRBV6-5 to TRBJ1-2, with D tentatively TRBD1 (5 bases). V shed 4 bases and J shed 6 bases, with 9 bases lying between them. Germline-derived CDR1 and CDR2 are MNHEY and SVGAGI. CDR3 length: 12 amino acids. The DNA for the CDR3 is TGTGCCAGCAGTTTAGAGGGGAATGGCTACACCTTC. It specifies CASSLEGNGYTF.

The CDR3 sequence: CASTRDNQPQHF. Written as DNA, the CDR3 is TGTGCCAGCACCCGGGACAATCAGCCCCAGCATTTT. This chain links TRBV6-6 with TRBJ1-5; D gene ambiguous. With 7 bases removed from V and 3 bases from J, the gap between germline ends came to 7 bases. The CDR3 is 12 residues long. Germline CDR1 MNHNY, CDR2 SVGAGI (reference sequence).

This clone occurred once. CDR3 in amino acids: CASSYSRGLAGYNEQFF. CDR3 bases: TGTGCCAGCAGTTACTCGAGGGGACTAGCGGGCTACAATGAGCAGTTCTTC. The chain combines TRBV6-2 or TRBV6-3 with TRBJ2-1; 12 nucleotides line up with TRBD2. Germline V gives CDR1 MNHEY, CDR2 SVGEGT. The CDR3 runs to 17 residues. V was pared by 0 bases and J by 3 bases, with 3 bases of the junction left unmatched.

V usage is TRBV6-5 and J usage is TRBJ2-1, with TRBD2 matching 7 bases. This CDR3 is built from 16 residues. V lost 0 bases to trimming and J lost 0 bases; unmatched junction nucleotides: 2. Germline V gives CDR1 MNHEY, CDR2 SVGAGI. The CDR3 nucleotides read TGTGCCAGCAGTTACTCAGGCGGGAGCTCCTACAATGAGCAGTTCTTC. Encoded protein: CASSYSGGSSYNEQFF.

The chain combines TRBV14 with TRBJ2-1; 9 bases map to TRBD2. V trimming: 0 bases; J trimming: 8 bases; junction bases outside the gene matches: 8. Germline V gene lookup returns CDR1 SGHDN and CDR2 FVKESK. This CDR3 is 16 amino acids long. The DNA for the CDR3 is TGTGCCAGCAGCCAAGAGCGCGGGGGGGCGTTCGATGAGCAGTTCTTC. As protein: CASSQERGGAFDEQFF.

The chain recombines TRBV30 with TRBJ1-2, with D unclear. Trimming shortened V by 0 bases and J by 6 bases, and 14 bases separated the two germline ends. The CDR3 spans 14 residues. Germline V gene data show CDR1 as GTSNPN and CDR2 as SVGIG (reference sequence). CDR3 amino acids: CAWSVGSREDGYTF. DNA of the CDR3: TGTGCCTGGAGTGTCGGATCGAGGGAGGATGGCTACACCTTC.

This chain links TRBV5-1 with TRBJ2-7; 8 positions match TRBD1. Germline lookup yields CDR1 SGHRS and CDR2 YFSETQ. Trimming at V came to 3 bases and at J to 2 bases, leaving 4 bases not matched to a gene. This CDR3 is 14 amino acids long. The CDR3 coding sequence is TGCGCCAGCAGCTCTAGACAGGGGACCTACGAGCAGTACTTC. Translation gives CASSSRQGTYEQYF.

This clone has more than one count but fewer than ten. The V and J genes are TRBV15 and TRBJ2-7; 8 positions agree with TRBD1. CDR3 length: 17 amino acids. V dropped 0 bases and J dropped 5; count of bases not matched to a gene: 12. CDR1 and CDR2 (germline): LNHNV, YYDKDF (reference sequence). The CDR3 loop is CATSREGPGQGFNEQYF. The CDR3 DNA is TGTGCCACCAGCAGAGAGGGACCAGGACAGGGATTCAACGAGCAGTACTTC.

The CDR3 sequence: CASSDSGVGQPQHF. For the CDR3, the DNA is TGCGCCAGCAGTGATTCGGGGGTGGGTCAGCCCCAGCATTTT. This chain uses TRBV10-2 with TRBJ1-5; perhaps TRBD1 as D (5 bases). The CDR3 is 14 residues long. V was pared by 3 bases and J by 6 bases, with 12 bases between. The germline V gene has CDR1 WSHSY and CDR2 SAAADI.

CDR3 in amino acids: CASSPDRSTDTQYF. The CDR3 nucleotides are TGCGCCAGCAGCCCGGACAGGAGCACAGATACGCAGTATTTT. The rearrangement joins TRBV5-1 to TRBJ2-3; 7 positions agree with TRBD1. CDR3 length: 14 residues. With V trimmed by 4 bases and J by 0 bases, 2 bases remained unmatched. Looked up from germline, CDR1 is SGHRS and CDR2 is YFSETQ.

This clone showed up just once. The gene calls are TRBV7-9 and TRBJ2-5, with no clear D. The germline V gene encodes CDR1 SEHNR and CDR2 FQNEAQ (reference sequence). Trimming stripped 2 bases from V and 2 bases from J, with 6 bases between. There are 13 residues in the CDR3. The CDR3 DNA reads as TGTGCCAGCAGCTTACAGGTACAAGAGACCCAGTACTTC. The encoded protein is CASSLQVQETQYF.

The chain uses TRBV10-2 and TRBJ2-3; TRBD2 might be the D (6 bases). This CDR3 is built from 13 residues. Germline CDR1 reads WSHSY; CDR2 reads SAAADI. V was cut by 6 bases and J by 5 bases, with 12 bases left in between. The CDR3 coding sequence is TGCGCCAGCAGGGGGGGTGGCGGAGATACGCAGTATTTT. Protein product: CASRGGGGDTQYF.

This clone was observed a few times. V and J are TRBV29-1 and TRBJ2-2, with D perhaps TRBD2 (5 bases). The CDR3 is made up of 14 amino acids. V was trimmed by 4 bases and J by 4 bases, leaving 13 bases between them. The germline CDR1 and CDR2 sequences are SQVTM and ANQGSEA. The CDR3 DNA is TGCAGCGTTGGGCAGTCAGCGGTCACCGGGGAGCTGTTTTTT. It translates to CSVGQSAVTGELFF.